The 11 T cell receptor beta chains presented below share a single source sample, sequenced in a study of neurological immune-mediated disorders. One entry per CDR3 protein, called by TCRdb with MiXCR from the 5' RACE reads. The profile shows tens of thousands of distinct CDR3 sequences, over 9% of them singletons. Sequencing used PBMCs. Receptors were obtained from a woman between 25 and 40 years old with HTLV-1-associated myelopathy (HAM/TSP).

This clonotype was recorded many times. The chain couples TRBV5-5 to TRBJ2-3, with no clear D. CDR1 and CDR2 from the germline V gene are SGHKS and YYEKEE (reference sequence). There are 13 residues in the CDR3. Trimming cost V 1 base and J 6 bases, with 9 bases left between them. CDR3 sequence (DNA): TGTGCCAGCAGCTTGTTAGGCGTTGATACGCAGTATTTT. Translated, it gives CASSLLGVDTQYF.

At least ten counts were recorded for this clonotype. This chain joins TRBV7-2 and TRBJ2-7; possible D gene TRBD2, 6 bases. There are 15 residues in the CDR3. Germline lookup yields CDR1 SGHTA and CDR2 FQGNSA. V lost 4 bases, J lost 8 bases, and 21 bases lay in between. CDR3 residues: CASSSSAGVYEQQYF. CDR3 in DNA: TGTGCCAGCAGCTCCTCAGCGGGCGTATACGAGCAGCAGTACTTC.

This chain uses TRBV5-1 with TRBJ1-2; D possibly corresponds to TRBD1 (5 bases). The ends were cut back, 0 bases at V and 8 bases at J, with 17 bases in the middle. CDR1 and CDR2 (germline): SGHRS, YFSETQ. The CDR3 is 15 amino acids. This CDR3 reads CASSLAGTGSGGYTF. The CDR3 DNA sequence: TGCGCCAGCAGCTTGGCCGGGACCGGGTCGGGAGGCTACACCTTC.

This clonotype appeared many times. The chain is built from TRBV4-2 and TRBJ1-5; D ambiguous. Trimming stripped 0 bases from V and 4 bases from J, with 7 bases between. CDR1 is LGHNA, CDR2 YNFKEQ, per germline. The CDR3 spans 14 residues. CDR3 loop: CASSQEGANQPQHF. As DNA, the CDR3 is TGTGCCAGCAGCCAAGAGGGTGCTAATCAGCCCCAGCATTTT.

This clonotype was counted many times. The rearrangement links TRBV10-3 to TRBJ2-7, with TRBD1 as a possible D gene (5 bases). The germline V gene encodes CDR1 ENHRY and CDR2 SYGVKD. Trimming took 0 bases from V and 3 from J, leaving 9 bases between them. The CDR3 runs to 14 residues. The CDR3 here is CAISESPGYYEQYF. The DNA of the CDR3 is TGTGCCATCAGTGAGTCGCCAGGGTACTACGAGCAGTACTTC.

This clonotype was observed many times. V gene TRBV20-1 combines with J gene TRBJ2-1, with D unclear. CDR3 size: 15 residues. Germline lookup yields CDR1 DFQATT and CDR2 SNEGSKA (reference sequence). V lost 2 bases to trimming and J lost 2 bases, with 13 bases between them. CDR3 residues: CSARNDRFTYNEQFF. As DNA, the CDR3 is TGCAGTGCTAGAAATGACCGATTTACCTACAATGAGCAGTTCTTC.

Ten or more counts support this clonotype. The chain carries TRBV7-9 and TRBJ2-4; 8 nucleotides line up with TRBD1. V was pared by 2 bases and J by 0 bases, with 9 bases of the junction left unmatched. The germline V gene has CDR1 SEHNR and CDR2 FQNEAQ (reference sequence). The CDR3 length is 18 residues. CDR3 in DNA: TGTGCCAGCAGCTTAATCCGGACAGGGTTGAAAGCCAAAAACATTCAGTACTTC. Translation: CASSLIRTGLKAKNIQYF. The full variable domain, with the rest looked up from reference TRBV7-9 and TRBJ2-4, is DTGVSQNPRHKITKRGQNVTFRCDPISEHNRLYWYRQTLGQGPEFLTYFQNEAQLEKSRLLSDRFSAERPKGSFSTLEIQRTEQGDSAMYLCASSLIRTGLKAKNIQYFGAGTRLSVL.

In its sample, this clonotype was seen many times. The chain links TRBV20-1 to TRBJ1-3; 7 nucleotides line up with TRBD1. Germline V gene data show CDR1 as DFQATT and CDR2 as SNEGSKA (reference sequence). The CDR3 runs 18 residues. Trimming at V came to 5 bases and at J to 0 bases, leaving 16 bases not matched to a gene. In nucleotides, the CDR3 is TGCAGTGCTCGAAGACAGGGATGGACTGACAACTCTGGAAACACCATATATTTT. As protein: CSARRQGWTDNSGNTIYF.

This clonotype was picked up many times. This chain connects TRBV6-6 to TRBJ2-5; 8 bases agree with TRBD1. CDR1 and CDR2 (germline): MNHNY, SVGAGI (reference sequence). J was trimmed by 4 bases and V by 7 bases; bases with no gene match: 5. This CDR3 has 13 amino acids. CDR3 amino acids: CASNSGGGETQYF. The CDR3 nucleotides are TGTGCCAGCAACTCAGGGGGCGGAGAGACCCAGTACTTC.

This clonotype was counted at least ten times. The chain recombines TRBV12-3 or TRBV12-4 with TRBJ2-2; possible D gene TRBD1, 5 bases. The CDR3 length is 13 residues. Trimming stripped 5 bases from V and 4 bases from J, with 8 bases between. The CDR3 sequence: CASSKGVTGELFF. The CDR3 bases are TGTGCCAGCAGTAAAGGGGTCACCGGGGAGCTGTTTTTT.

This clonotype was counted many times. This chain uses TRBV12-3 or TRBV12-4 with TRBJ2-1, with 8 bases matching TRBD1. The CDR3 is 15 residues long. V shed 4 bases, J shed 0 bases, and the junction held 2 bases outside the gene matches. CDR3 residues: CASSWTGNSYNEQFF. CDR3 sequence (DNA): TGTGCCAGCAGTTGGACAGGGAACTCCTACAATGAGCAGTTCTTC.